In its sample, the clone carrying this T cell receptor (beta chain) was seen once. Seattle's enrolled individuals joined amid active infection and were then monitored longitudinally. These data come from a study of blood T cell repertoires in COVID-19. Study as a whole: Spain, Italy and the United States supplied samples that represented acute and convalescent COVID-19.

Assay: immunoSEQ multiplex PCR; the TCRdb copy retains only in-frame clones and omits some. In the table there are 130,000 to 150,000 clones, 80% to 90% of which are singletons. There are 15 residues in the CDR3. V lost 4 bases and J 2 bases, leaving 13 bases between the germline ends. Germline values: CDR1 SGDLS, CDR2 YYNGEE. The origin of this receptor is a man aged 18 to 29 with COVID-19, enrolled during active disease. Sequences were obtained from peripheral blood. The chain couples TRBV9 to TRBJ1-3; tentatively, D is TRBD1 (5 bases). The CDR3 is CASSPDGRAGNTIYF. The CDR3 DNA follows: TGTGCCAGCAGCCCCGACGGCAGGGCTGGAAACACCATATATTTT.